This T cell receptor beta chain was captured by sequencing in a study of human T cells and chemical hapten exposure. The ends were cut back, 1 base at V and 2 bases at J, with 9 bases in the middle. Germline values: CDR1 SGHNT, CDR2 YYREEE (reference sequence). The CDR3 contains 15 residues. Time point meaning: patch test 1, 2 weeks after DPC sensitization. Treatment meaning: therapeutic diphenylcyclopropenone sensitization with weekly scalp DPC. Non-pregnant alopecia patients aged 18 to 70, suitable for DPC therapy. Per the study methods: A per-sample median of about 100,000 TCRs was observed, with counts ranging from roughly 20,000 to 750,000. Via MiXCR, TCRdb re-called the RACE reads, giving one row per CDR3 protein. These V and J calls originate from TCRdb's pipeline instead of the authors' own analysis. The table has approximately 80,000 distinct CDR3 sequences, 9.5% to 12% seen once.

The sequence was collected from a woman in her fifties or sixties with alopecia areata. Some clones in this sample may be carry-over from other donors' samples. This chain connects TRBV5-4 to TRBJ2-2; possibly TRBD1 for D (6 bases). The sequencing used whole blood, collected in connection with sensitization to the hapten diphenylcyclopropenone (DPC). In nucleotides, the CDR3 is TGTGCCAGCAGCTTGCAGGACAGAAACACCGGGGAGCTGTTTTTT. Translating gives CASSLQDRNTGELFF. The full variable domain, with the rest looked up from reference TRBV5-4 and TRBJ2-2, is ETGVTQSPTHLIKTRGQQVTLRCSSQSGHNTVSWYQQALGQGPQFIFQYYREEENGRGNFPPRFSGLQFPNYSSELNVNALELDDSALYLCASSLQDRNTGELFFGEGSRLTVL.